This TCR beta chain is drawn from a study of blood T cell repertoires in COVID-19. The CDR3 length is 17 residues. Trimming took off 4 bases at V and 1 base at J, with 15 bases between the two ends. Germline V gives CDR1 SGHRS, CDR2 YFSETQ. Repertoires were generated with immunoSEQ multiplex PCR, while TCRdb's copy carries only in-frame clones and drops some. Of about 250,000 clones listed, under 90% were seen once; the top ten hold 4%. The V gene is TRBV5-1, the J gene TRBJ2-6, with D perhaps matching TRBD1 (5 bases). The sequence came from a woman aged 25-40 years with acute COVID-19. Source material: PBMCs or T cells enriched from blood (not recorded which). CDR3 amino acids: CASSPPTPGSGANVLTF. The CDR3 DNA reads TGCGCCAGCAGCCCCCCCACCCCAGGGTCTGGGGCCAACGTCCTGACTTTC.